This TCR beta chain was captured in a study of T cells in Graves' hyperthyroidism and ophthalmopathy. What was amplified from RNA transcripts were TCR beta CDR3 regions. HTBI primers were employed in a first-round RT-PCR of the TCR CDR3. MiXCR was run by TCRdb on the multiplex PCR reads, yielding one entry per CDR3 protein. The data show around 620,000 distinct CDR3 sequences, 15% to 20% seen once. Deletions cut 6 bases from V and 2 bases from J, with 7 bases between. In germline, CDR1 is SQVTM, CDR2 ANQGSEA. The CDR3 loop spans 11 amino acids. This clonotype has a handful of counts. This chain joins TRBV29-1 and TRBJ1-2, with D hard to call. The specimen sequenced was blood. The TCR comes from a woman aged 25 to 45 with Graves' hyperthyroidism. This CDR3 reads CSVPTNYGYTF. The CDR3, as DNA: TGCAGCGTACCCACAAACTATGGCTACACCTTC.